These 14 T cell receptor beta chains share one sample of origin, sequenced in a study of T cells in Graves' hyperthyroidism and ophthalmopathy. RNA transcripts yielded amplified TCR beta CDR3 regions. First-round RT-PCR of the TCR CDR3 relied on the HTBI primer set. TCRdb used MiXCR to reprocess the multiplex PCR reads, holding one entry per CDR3 protein. The sample lists around 700,000 distinct CDR3 sequences, approximately 19% occurring once. Sequencing was performed on blood. Every receptor here comes from a woman aged 50 to 60 with Graves' hyperthyroidism that later progressed to Graves' ophthalmopathy.

The chain uses TRBV19 and TRBJ1-4, with D tentatively TRBD1 (5 bases). Germline CDR1 is LNHDA and CDR2 is SQIVND (reference sequence). V was shortened by 10 bases and J by 1 base, with 19 bases between the two germline ends. This CDR3 region has 16 residues. For the CDR3, the DNA is TGTGCCACCGCCGAGGGACGTCTGCAAACTAATGAAAAACTGTTTTTT. This gives the protein CATAEGRLQTNEKLFF.

The J gene is TRBJ1-5, the V gene TRBV29-1; TRBD1 matches at 7 bases. V dropped 6 bases and J dropped 7; count of bases not matched to a gene: 9. The CDR3 length is 13 residues. Per germline, CDR1 SQVTM and CDR2 ANQGSEA. CDR3 in DNA: TGCAGCGTGGAGGGGGCTTCGGGGCAGCCCCAGCATTTT. Encoded protein: CSVEGASGQPQHF.

This clonotype was seen a few times. This rearrangement joins TRBV5-1 to TRBJ2-3; no clear D gene. CDR3 length: 14 residues. Trimming shortened V by 4 bases and J by 8 bases, and 17 bases separated the two germline ends. The germline V gene has CDR1 SGHRS and CDR2 YFSETQ. The CDR3 loop is CASSDRGAWGTQYF. The CDR3 bases are TGCGCCAGCAGCGACCGAGGAGCCTGGGGTACGCAGTATTTT.

The V gene is TRBV3-1, the J gene TRBJ1-5; D may be TRBD1 (5 bases). V shed 6 bases and J shed 1 base, with 13 bases lying between them. CDR1 is LGHDT and CDR2 is YNNKEL in the germline V gene (reference sequence). The CDR3 runs to 15 residues. The CDR3 nucleotides are TGTGCCAGCAGTCAGGGTAGACGAAGCAATCAGCCCCAGCATTTT. Translation: CASSQGRRSNQPQHF.

There are many counts of this clonotype. This chain joins TRBV6-1 and TRBJ1-1, with D uncertain. Trimming cost V 7 bases and J 6 bases, with 18 bases left between them. Germline V gene data show CDR1 as MNHNS and CDR2 as SASEGT. This CDR3 is 14 amino acids long. CDR3 loop: CASTTAWGVAEAFF. CDR3 nucleotide sequence: TGTGCCAGCACCACCGCGTGGGGTGTGGCTGAAGCTTTCTTT.

This clonotype came up a few times. The chain joins TRBV19 to TRBJ1-5; 9 bases align to TRBD1. V shed 7 bases, J shed 5 bases, and the junction held 9 bases outside the gene matches. CDR1 is LNHDA and CDR2 is SQIVND in the germline V gene (reference sequence). The CDR3 is made up of 15 amino acids. In DNA, the CDR3 is TGTGCCAGTACCTGGGGACAGGGAGGGCATCAGCCCCAGCATTTT. It specifies CASTWGQGGHQPQHF.

The genes are TRBV11-2 and TRBJ1-2; tentative D call: TRBD1 (5 bases). The length of the CDR3 is 15 residues. Germline-derived CDR1 and CDR2 are SGHAT and FQNNGV. The ends were cut back, 2 bases at V and 4 bases at J, with 14 bases in the middle. Here the CDR3 DNA reads TGTGCCAGCAGCTTAATGAGAGGGGTCGGCTATGGCTACACCTTC. Amino acids: CASSLMRGVGYGYTF.

This clonotype has just a few counts. One end of the junction does not line up with germline, which may come from a read error. The rearrangement joins TRBV20-1 to TRBJ2-5; D is perhaps TRBD2 (5 bases). This CDR3 has 12 residues. Germline V lookup: CDR1 DFQATT, CDR2 SNEGSKA (reference sequence). CDR3 in amino acids: CSAREAGETQYF. CDR3 sequence (DNA): TGCAGTGCAAGAGAGGCGGGCGAGACCCAGTACTTC.

This clonotype was seen repeatedly, ten times or more. The chain has TRBV20-1 and TRBJ2-1; 8 bases fit TRBD1. CDR1 DFQATT and CDR2 SNEGSKA come from the germline V gene (reference sequence). The CDR3 spans 13 residues. V dropped 7 bases and J dropped 6; count of bases not matched to a gene: 8. This CDR3 reads CSVRQGAVNEQFF. The CDR3 DNA follows: TGCAGTGTACGTCAGGGGGCGGTCAATGAGCAGTTCTTC.

This clonotype was found many times. This chain uses TRBV2 with TRBJ1-1; no clear D gene. Germline loops: CDR1 SNHLY, CDR2 FYNNEI. This CDR3 is built from 14 residues. V shed 5 bases and J shed 4 bases, with 14 bases lying between them. DNA of the CDR3: TGTGCCAGCAGTAAAGACACCGTGGGCACTGAAGCTTTCTTT. Translated, it gives CASSKDTVGTEAFF.

The V call is TRBV7-9, the J call TRBJ2-5; D gene ambiguous. Germline assignment: CDR1 SEHNR and CDR2 FQNEAQ (reference sequence). V was pared by 8 bases and J by 2 bases, with 9 bases between. The length of the CDR3 is 12 residues. CDR3 bases: TGTGCCAGCGCCAGGCCTCAAGAGACCCAGTACTTC. This sequence encodes CASARPQETQYF.

This clonotype has at least ten counts. This chain links TRBV20-1 with TRBJ1-1; 7 positions match TRBD1. The germline gives CDR1 DFQATT, CDR2 SNEGSKA (reference sequence). With V trimmed by 0 bases and J by 1 base, 8 bases remained unmatched. The CDR3 has 16 residues. This CDR3 is CSARDIPGQSNTEAFF. CDR3 coding DNA: TGCAGTGCTAGAGATATTCCGGGACAGTCGAACACTGAAGCTTTCTTT.

Details on this clonotype: One end of the junction does not line up with germline, which may come from a read error. The chain couples TRBV5-1 to TRBJ1-4; D remains ambiguous. The CDR3 is made up of 13 amino acids. Germline CDR1 is SGHRS and CDR2 is YFSETQ. For the CDR3, the DNA is TGCGCCAGCAGCTTGGCCTTGGGTGAAAGACTGTTTTTT. Translating it yields CASSLALGERLFF.

This clonotype was recorded at least ten times. The gene calls are TRBV7-2 and TRBJ2-3; perhaps TRBD2 as D (6 bases). CDR1 and CDR2 from the germline V gene are SGHTA and FQGNSA. This CDR3 spans 13 amino acids. Trimming shortened V by 7 bases and J by 4 bases, and 12 bases separated the two germline ends. This CDR3 reads CASTLWGADTQYF. In DNA, the CDR3 is TGTGCCAGCACCCTATGGGGGGCAGATACGCAGTATTTT.